One and the same sample provided the 17 T cell receptor beta chains below, sequenced in a study of T cells in Graves' hyperthyroidism and ophthalmopathy. The source material, RNA transcripts, was used to amplify TCR beta CDR3 regions. Carried out on the TCR CDR3, a first-round RT-PCR used the HTBI primer set. TCRdb analysed the multiplex PCR reads with MiXCR anew, one entry per CDR3 protein. The profile covers 250,000 to 300,000 distinct CDR3 sequences, with roughly 13% appearing a single time and roughly 8.2% taken by the ten largest. Sequenced sample: blood. All receptors come from a woman aged 35 to 49 with Graves' hyperthyroidism.

This clonotype was seen a handful of times. J is TRBJ2-2 and V is TRBV29-1; D is ambiguous. Germline V gene sequence: CDR1 SQVTM, CDR2 ANQGSEA. Trimming removed 2 bases at V and 7 bases at J, with 5 bases between. CDR3 size: 11 residues. In DNA, the CDR3 is TGCAGCGTTGAATGGGTCGGGGAGCTGTTTTTT. Translated, it gives CSVEWVGELFF.

The sample holds many counts of this clonotype. The chain joins TRBV2 to TRBJ2-7; TRBD1 matches at 10 bases. V shed 3 bases, J shed 2 bases, and the junction held 7 bases outside the gene matches. CDR1 and CDR2 from the germline V gene are SNHLY and FYNNEI. This CDR3 has 16 residues. This CDR3 is CASSEGTGAITYEQYF. CDR3 DNA sequence: TGTGCCAGCAGTGAGGGGACAGGGGCCATAACCTACGAGCAGTACTTC.

The V call is TRBV7-8, the J call TRBJ2-7; D perhaps matches TRBD2 (6 bases). The germline CDR1 and CDR2 sequences are SGHVS and FQNEAQ. Deletions cut 2 bases from V and 3 bases from J, with 14 bases between. This CDR3 is built from 15 residues. The CDR3 region has the DNA TGTGCCAGCAGCTTATCTGCGGAGGGAGGCTACGAGCAGTACTTC. Translating it yields CASSLSAEGGYEQYF.

The V gene is TRBV7-3, the J gene TRBJ2-2; TRBD2 agrees at 10 bases. The J segment lost 7 bases and the V segment lost 4 bases, leaving 6 bases of the junction unmatched. Germline V gene data show CDR1 as SGHTA and CDR2 as FQGTGA. The CDR3 loop spans 15 amino acids. In DNA, the CDR3 is TGTGCCAGCAGCTCGGGACTAGCGTCCTTCGGGGAGCTGTTTTTT. Protein sequence: CASSSGLASFGELFF. The full variable domain, in which reference TRBV7-3 and TRBJ2-2 provide the parts outside the CDR3, is GAGVSQTPSNKVTEKGKYVELRCDPISGHTALYWYRQSLGQGPEFLIYFQGTGAADDSGLPNDRFFAVRPEGSVSTLKIQRTERGDSAVYLCASSSGLASFGELFFGEGSRLTVL.

Many counts were recorded for this clonotype. The rearrangement uses TRBV20-1 and TRBJ1-1; a possible D gene is TRBD1 (5 bases). The V gene's germline CDR1 is DFQATT and CDR2 SNEGSKA (reference sequence). The CDR3 totals 15 residues. Trimming took off 1 base at V and 7 bases at J, with 19 bases between the two ends. The CDR3 sequence is CSARGPQGVRGEAFF. CDR3 bases: TGCAGTGCTAGAGGGCCCCAGGGAGTTCGGGGTGAAGCTTTCTTT.

This clonotype has at least ten counts. Here the CDR3 DNA reads TGTGCCAGCAGCTGGAAAGGGTCTACGCAGTATTTT. It encodes CASSWKGSTQYF. The chain links TRBV7-4 to TRBJ2-3; no firm D call. Germline V gives CDR1 SGHVT, CDR2 SQSDAQ. The CDR3 covers 12 residues. V lost 4 bases to trimming and J lost 8 bases, with 10 bases between them.

This clonotype has only a few counts. The chain employs TRBV15 and TRBJ2-5, with D maybe TRBD1 (6 bases). The CDR3 extends over 17 amino acids. Trimming shortened V by 1 base and J by 4 bases, and 19 bases separated the two germline ends. Germline-derived CDR1 and CDR2 are LNHNV and YYDKDF (reference sequence). The CDR3: CATSRAFGDTKGETQYF. The CDR3 DNA sequence: TGTGCCACCAGCAGAGCATTCGGGGACACTAAGGGAGAGACCCAGTACTTC.

This rearrangement joins TRBV5-6 to TRBJ2-7, with unresolved D. The V and J ends lost 5 bases and 3 bases respectively, with 15 bases between them. CDR1 SGHDT and CDR2 YYEEEE come from the germline V gene. CDR3 length equals 14 residues. Written as DNA, the CDR3 is TGTGCCAGCAGTTTTATGAATCGTTTCTACGAGCAGTACTTC. As protein: CASSFMNRFYEQYF.

This clonotype was counted at least ten times. CDR3 nucleotide sequence: TGTGCCAGCAGCGCCTGGGACAGGGAAGGAGCTTTCTTT. Protein product: CASSAWDREGAFF. The rearrangement links TRBV7-2 to TRBJ1-1; TRBD1 aligns across 9 bases. Trimming at V came to 5 bases and at J to 10 bases, leaving 8 bases not matched to a gene. Germline CDR1 is SGHTA and CDR2 is FQGNSA. This CDR3 contains 13 residues.

This clonotype was picked up a small number of times. The genes are TRBV12-3 or TRBV12-4 and TRBJ1-3, with 9 nucleotides matching TRBD1. The CDR3 is made up of 15 amino acids. Trimming removed 7 bases from V and 0 bases from J; junction bases left unmatched: 4. CDR3 DNA: TGTGCCAGCATTGACAGGGGGTTCTCTGGAAACACCATATATTTT. It is translated as CASIDRGFSGNTIYF.

This clonotype was seen repeatedly, ten times or more. The chain combines TRBV2 with TRBJ2-7, with 14 bases lining up with TRBD2. Trimming took 4 bases from V and 5 from J; bases not matched to a gene: 4. The germline gives CDR1 SNHLY, CDR2 FYNNEI. The CDR3 length is 15 residues. CDR3 coding DNA: TGTGCCAGCAGTGGCCTGGGACTAGCGGGGGACGAGCAGTACTTC. It is translated as CASSGLGLAGDEQYF.

The chain joins TRBV20-1 to TRBJ2-6; 7 bases fit TRBD1. The CDR3 runs to 17 residues. With 5 bases clipped from V and 3 bases from J, the junction kept 13 bases outside the gene matches. The germline gives CDR1 DFQATT, CDR2 SNEGSKA (reference sequence). CDR3 DNA sequence: TGCAGTGCTCCCTCGGACAGGATCACCTTTGGGGCCAACGTCCTGACTTTC. Its translation: CSAPSDRITFGANVLTF.

This chain uses TRBV28 with TRBJ2-7, with no clear D. The V end was cut by 5 bases, the J end by 5 bases, with 10 bases between. Germline V gene sequence: CDR1 MDHEN, CDR2 SYDVKM. The CDR3 length is 12 residues. CDR3 nucleotides: TGTGCCAGCAGTGTCCTCGTGGACGAGCAGTACTTC. This gives the protein CASSVLVDEQYF.

This clonotype has only one observation. The chain carries TRBV6-2 or TRBV6-3 and TRBJ1-5; 7 bases are a match to TRBD1. This CDR3 region has 13 residues. The junction had 2 bases not matched to a gene; V was cut back by 6 bases and J by 3 bases. The germline V gene has CDR1 MNHEY and CDR2 SVGEGT. The CDR3 sequence: CASRTGSNQPQHF. DNA of the CDR3: TGTGCCAGCAGGACAGGGTCCAATCAGCCCCAGCATTTT.

This clonotype occurred a few times. The chain recombines TRBV29-1 with TRBJ1-1, with a tentative D call TRBD1 (6 bases). CDR3 length equals 11 residues. CDR1 and CDR2 (germline): SQVTM, ANQGSEA. The V and J ends lost 6 bases and 6 bases respectively, with 11 bases between them. The CDR3 reads CSVQEGAEAFF. The DNA of the CDR3 is TGCAGCGTCCAGGAGGGGGCTGAAGCTTTCTTT.

V and J are TRBV27 and TRBJ2-7, with D hard to call. This CDR3 has 14 amino acids. Trimming stripped 2 bases from V and 6 bases from J, with 14 bases between. Germline lookup yields CDR1 MNHEY and CDR2 SMNVEV (reference sequence). The chain's CDR3 is CASSLKATLGEQYF. For the CDR3, the DNA is TGTGCCAGCAGTTTAAAAGCCACCCTGGGCGAGCAGTACTTC.

This clonotype was found many times. The rearrangement uses TRBV5-1 and TRBJ1-5; D may be TRBD1 (5 bases). Germline CDR1 reads SGHRS; CDR2 reads YFSETQ. With 8 bases removed from V and 0 bases from J, the gap between germline ends came to 18 bases. CDR3 length: 16 amino acids. The CDR3 region has the DNA TGCGCCAGGCACGAGGGGAGGACCTCTAGCAATCAGCCCCAGCATTTT. This translates into CARHEGRTSSNQPQHF.